The next 31 T cell receptor beta chains were all read from a single sample in a study of blood T cell repertoires in COVID-19. Only in-frame clones appear in the TCRdb table, and some are missing; sequencing was by immunoSEQ multiplex PCR. The profile shows around 310,000 clones, approximately 90% of them singletons. Specimen: PBMCs or T cells enriched from blood (not recorded which). These receptors all stem from a woman aged 40-49 years who had recovered from COVID-19.

This chain links TRBV7-9 with TRBJ2-5; no firm D call. The V and J ends lost 2 bases and 5 bases respectively, with 15 bases between them. This CDR3 is built from 15 residues. Per germline, CDR1 SEHNR and CDR2 FQNEAQ (reference sequence). The CDR3 spells CASSLTQRLTETQYF. In DNA form, the CDR3 reads TGTGCCAGCAGCTTAACTCAGCGATTAACGGAGACCCAGTACTTC. The full variable domain, completed using reference TRBV7-9 and TRBJ2-5, is DTGVSQNPRHKITKRGQNVTFRCDPISEHNRLYWYRQTLGQGPEFLTYFQNEAQLEKSRLLSDRFSAERPKGSFSTLEIQRTEQGDSAMYLCASSLTQRLTETQYFGPGTRLLVL.

The J gene is TRBJ2-7, the V gene TRBV4-1; 7 positions match TRBD2. The CDR3 extends over 15 amino acids. V lost 1 base, J lost 2 bases, and 5 bases stayed unmatched. The germline V gene encodes CDR1 MGHRA and CDR2 YSYEKL. This chain's CDR3 is CASSQVEAGPYEQYF. The CDR3 DNA sequence: TGCGCCAGCAGCCAAGTGGAAGCGGGACCCTACGAGCAGTACTTC.

V usage is TRBV4-3 and J usage is TRBJ2-1; a weak D match, TRBD2 (6 bases). Germline assignment: CDR1 LGHNA and CDR2 YSLEER. V was shortened by 4 bases and J by 4 bases, with 14 bases between the two germline ends. This CDR3 is 15 amino acids long. CDR3 loop: CASSPWRALYNEQFF. The CDR3 coding sequence is TGCGCCAGCAGCCCTTGGAGGGCCCTTTACAATGAGCAGTTCTTC.

The rearrangement uses TRBV21-1 and TRBJ2-7; the table's D gene call, TRBD1, was not cross checked with the DNA. TRBV21-1 counts as a pseudogene. This CDR3 contains 16 residues. CDR3 amino acids: CASSEVGGGGGYEQYF. CDR3 DNA sequence: TGTGCCAGCAGCGAAGTAGGGGGCGGAGGGGGTTACGAGCAGTACTTC.

The rearrangement links TRBV11-2 to TRBJ2-1, with 7 nucleotides matching TRBD1. The CDR3 is 13 amino acids. Germline CDR1 is SGHAT and CDR2 is FQNNGV. V dropped 3 bases and J dropped 8; count of bases not matched to a gene: 4. CDR3 sequence (DNA): TGTGCCAGCAGCTTGTCAGGGGGTCATGAGCAGTTCTTC. Translation: CASSLSGGHEQFF.

This chain uses TRBV9 with TRBJ2-4; 10 bases map to TRBD2. Germline V gene sequence: CDR1 SGDLS, CDR2 YYNGEE. The CDR3 is 15 residues long. Germline trimming cut 3 bases from V and 7 bases from J; bases unmatched to any gene: 7. Written as DNA, the CDR3 is TGTGCCAGCAGCGCCCCAGCGACTAGCGGGAACATTCAGTACTTC. Protein product: CASSAPATSGNIQYF.

The gene calls are TRBV7-2 and TRBJ2-2, with TRBD1 identical over 12 bases. Germline CDR1 reads SGHTA; CDR2 reads FQGNSA. The CDR3 spans 16 residues. Losses at the gene ends were 5 bases for V and 5 bases for J; bases not matched to a gene: 6. The CDR3 DNA reads TGTGCCAGCAGCAGGCCGGGACAGGGGGCAACCGGGGAGCTGTTTTTT. This sequence encodes CASSRPGQGATGELFF.

CDR3 sequence (DNA): TGTGCCAGCAGCCAGACTCAGGGGTCCGTTGAGACCCAGTACTTC. This sequence encodes CASSQTQGSVETQYF. The J gene is TRBJ2-5, the V gene TRBV3-1 (or the pseudogene TRBV3-2); TRBD1 might be the D (6 bases). V lost 3 bases and J 5 bases, leaving 16 bases between the germline ends. Germline V CDR1 and CDR2: LGHDT, YNNKEL (reference sequence). This CDR3 contains 15 residues.

The chain combines TRBV7-2 with TRBJ2-7; 7 bases fit TRBD1. This CDR3 has 13 residues. Per germline, CDR1 SGHTA and CDR2 FQGNSA. V trimming: 5 bases; J trimming: 7 bases; junction bases outside the gene matches: 8. The CDR3 reads CASSKQGSGEQYF. Here the CDR3 DNA reads TGTGCCAGCAGCAAACAGGGGTCCGGAGAGCAGTACTTC.

In nucleotides, the CDR3 is TGTGCCAGCAGCCAAGCCCGACACTTCTCTGGAAACACCATATATTTT. This gives the protein CASSQARHFSGNTIYF. The V gene is TRBV14, the J gene TRBJ1-3; D gene ambiguous. The CDR3 consists of 16 residues. Between the trimmed V and J ends, which lost 1 base and 0 bases, there was a span of 10 bases. CDR1 SGHDN and CDR2 FVKESK come from the germline V gene.

V and J are TRBV5-4 and TRBJ2-7; 7 positions match TRBD2. Germline V gene lookup returns CDR1 SGHNT and CDR2 YYREEE (reference sequence). The ends lost 4 bases at V and 7 bases at J; junction bases unmatched: 11. CDR3 length: 14 amino acids. The CDR3 protein is CASSPTGGRWEQYF. In DNA form, the CDR3 reads TGTGCCAGCAGCCCGACGGGGGGTCGCTGGGAGCAGTACTTC.

The chain has TRBV6-2 or TRBV6-3 and TRBJ2-1; 11 bases fit TRBD2. CDR1 MNHEY and CDR2 SVGEGT come from the germline V gene. V gave up 5 bases and J gave up 3 bases; unmatched junction bases: 6. The CDR3 spans 16 residues. The CDR3 spells CASSLTSGTIYNEQFF. Here the CDR3 DNA reads TGTGCCAGCAGTCTGACTAGCGGGACGATCTACAATGAGCAGTTCTTC.

CDR3 region: CASSLIPEPGTDTQYF. The CDR3 DNA reads TGTGCCAGCAGCTTAATTCCAGAACCTGGCACAGATACGCAGTATTTT. The J gene is TRBJ2-3, the V gene TRBV7-9, with D uncertain. CDR3 length: 16 residues. Trimming left V 2 bases short and J 1 base short, with 13 bases between. Germline V CDR1 and CDR2: SEHNR, FQNEAQ (reference sequence).

This chain links TRBV7-2 with TRBJ2-1; TRBD2 might be the D (5 bases). CDR3 length: 16 amino acids. The V gene's germline CDR1 is SGHTA and CDR2 FQGNSA. V lost 1 base to trimming and J lost 5 bases, with 15 bases between them. The CDR3 DNA follows: TGTGCCAGCAGCTTAGATCCTAGCCGGGTGAACAATGAGCAGTTCTTC. It encodes CASSLDPSRVNNEQFF.

The rearrangement uses TRBV27 and TRBJ1-6, with 7 bases lining up with TRBD1. CDR1 and CDR2 (germline): MNHEY, SMNVEV (reference sequence). V was pared by 5 bases and J by 8 bases, with 9 bases of the junction left unmatched. CDR3 size: 15 residues. The CDR3 region has the DNA TGTGCCAGCAGTCACGGGCAGGGGGGCTATTCACCCCTCCACTTT. Translating gives CASSHGQGGYSPLHF.

The CDR3 loop reads CASSGTPTYEQYF. CDR3 in DNA: TGTGCCAGCAGCGGGACTCCAACCTACGAGCAGTACTTC. The genes are TRBV13 and TRBJ2-7; D is perhaps TRBD2 (6 bases). V was clipped by 5 bases and J by 2 bases, with 10 bases between them. Germline V gene data show CDR1 as PRHDT and CDR2 as FYEKMQ (reference sequence). The CDR3 contains 13 residues.

The V gene is TRBV10-3, the J gene TRBJ2-7; 11 bases agree with TRBD2. J was trimmed by 2 bases and V by 0 bases; bases with no gene match: 0. CDR1 is ENHRY and CDR2 is SYGVKD in the germline V gene. This CDR3 spans 15 amino acids. CDR3 sequence: CAISESSGGAYEQYF. DNA for the CDR3: TGTGCCATCAGTGAGTCTAGCGGGGGGGCCTACGAGCAGTACTTC.

The rearrangement links TRBV6-5 to TRBJ2-7; 12 nucleotides match TRBD2. The CDR3 contains 13 residues. The V gene's germline CDR1 is MNHEY and CDR2 SVGAGI. The DNA for the CDR3 is TGTGCGATTCTAGCGGGAGGGCCCTACGAGCAGTACTTC. As protein: CAILAGGPYEQYF.

This clone appeared once. This chain joins TRBV5-1 and TRBJ2-7; the match to TRBD2 covers 9 bases. Trimming cost V 4 bases and J 3 bases; bases outside gene matches: 11. The CDR3 length is 16 residues. CDR1 and CDR2 from the germline V gene are SGHRS and YFSETQ. CDR3 in amino acids: CASSLFSGSSSYEQYF. The CDR3 nucleotides read TGCGCCAGCAGCCTCTTTAGCGGGAGCTCCAGCTACGAGCAGTACTTC. The full variable domain, with the rest looked up from reference TRBV5-1 and TRBJ2-7, is KAGVTQTPRYLIKTRGQQVTLSCSPISGHRSVSWYQQTPGQGLQFLFEYFSETQRNKGNFPGRFSGRQFSNSRSEMNVSTLELGDSALYLCASSLFSGSSSYEQYFGPGTRLTVT.

The V call is TRBV6-5, the J call TRBJ2-5, with D tentatively TRBD2 (5 bases). The CDR3 sequence is 14 residues long. Per germline, CDR1 MNHEY and CDR2 SVGAGI. The V end lost 6 bases, the J end lost 1 base, and 12 bases lay between the germline ends. CDR3 bases: TGTGCCAGCAGGGGCATGGACTTCCAAGAGACCCAGTACTTC. Translation gives CASRGMDFQETQYF.

This rearrangement joins TRBV11-3 to TRBJ2-1; possibly TRBD1 for D (5 bases). The ends were cut back, 5 bases at V and 5 bases at J, with 13 bases in the middle. Germline V gene sequence: CDR1 SGHNT, CDR2 YENEEA. The CDR3 runs 14 residues. The CDR3 DNA follows: TGTGCCAGCAGCCAACCTACAGGTCACAATGAGCAGTTCTTC. It codes for CASSQPTGHNEQFF.

CDR3 nucleotide sequence: TGTGCCAGCAGCTTCGACTCCTTTCCCTACAATGAGCAGTTCTTC. It yields the protein CASSFDSFPYNEQFF. The J gene is TRBJ2-1, the V gene TRBV9; D not resolved. This CDR3 has 15 residues. Germline-derived CDR1 and CDR2 are SGDLS and YYNGEE. V was trimmed by 4 bases and J by 2 bases, leaving 13 bases between them.

This clone was counted once. The chain is built from TRBV5-4 and TRBJ1-5, with D perhaps matching TRBD1 (6 bases). This CDR3 region has 13 residues. Germline V gene data show CDR1 as SGHNT and CDR2 as YYREEE (reference sequence). Trimming removed 5 bases from V and 6 bases from J, with 12 bases in between. This chain's CDR3 is CASSDTGRQPQHF. Here the CDR3 DNA reads TGTGCCAGCAGTGATACAGGGCGTCAGCCCCAGCATTTT.

The chain has TRBV6-5 and TRBJ1-5; 7 bases align to TRBD1. Germline-derived CDR1 and CDR2 are MNHEY and SVGAGI. The J segment lost 5 bases and the V segment lost 2 bases, leaving 6 bases of the junction unmatched. The CDR3 length is 15 residues. This chain's CDR3 is CASSYKRGRHQPQHF. CDR3 DNA: TGTGCCAGCAGTTACAAGAGGGGGCGGCATCAGCCCCAGCATTTT.

The rearrangement uses TRBV19 and TRBJ2-7; 8 bases agree with TRBD2. Germline V gene data show CDR1 as LNHDA and CDR2 as SQIVND (reference sequence). The CDR3 has 14 residues. V shed 7 bases and J 4 bases; nucleotides not matched to a gene: 9. This chain's CDR3 is CASTSGGPRYEQYF. The CDR3 coding sequence is TGTGCCAGTACCTCGGGAGGGCCCCGGTACGAGCAGTACTTC.

V and J are TRBV2 and TRBJ1-2, with D tentatively TRBD1 (6 bases). In germline, CDR1 is SNHLY, CDR2 FYNNEI. The CDR3 length is 16 residues. Trimming shortened V by 10 bases and J by 8 bases, and 29 bases separated the two germline ends. CDR3: CAISLKGVGAKEGYTF. DNA for the CDR3: TGTGCCATCTCGCTTAAGGGGGTGGGGGCGAAGGAAGGCTACACCTTC.

This chain uses TRBV9 with TRBJ2-2; a possible D gene is TRBD2 (5 bases). This CDR3 contains 15 residues. The V end lost 4 bases, the J end lost 3 bases, and 13 bases lay between the germline ends. The germline V gene encodes CDR1 SGDLS and CDR2 YYNGEE. The DNA for the CDR3 is TGTGCCAGCAGCACGGGAACGCGGGACACCGGGGAGCTGTTTTTT. This encodes CASSTGTRDTGELFF.

This clone appeared a single time. The genes are TRBV4-1 and TRBJ2-7; D possibly corresponds to TRBD1 (6 bases). The CDR3 contains 14 residues. The V end was cut by 2 bases, the J end by 3 bases, with 11 bases between. Per the germline V gene, CDR1 is MGHRA and CDR2 is YSYEKL. As DNA, the CDR3 is TGCGCCAGCAGCCAAATTGGGGGCGGCTACGAGCAGTACTTC. Protein product: CASSQIGGGYEQYF.

The rearrangement links TRBV7-3 to TRBJ2-1; 8 bases agree with TRBD2. The CDR3 is made up of 13 amino acids. With V trimmed by 5 bases and J by 8 bases, 5 bases remained unmatched. Germline assignment: CDR1 SGHTA and CDR2 FQGTGA. The CDR3 DNA follows: TGTGCCAGCAGCCGGGGGGGGCAGGATGAGCAGTTCTTC. It is translated as CASSRGGQDEQFF.

The chain joins TRBV7-9 to TRBJ1-1, with no clear D. CDR3 size: 9 residues. With 8 bases removed from V and 5 bases from J, the gap between germline ends came to 3 bases. The germline CDR1 and CDR2 sequences are SEHNR and FQNEAQ (reference sequence). CDR3 coding DNA: TGTGCCAGCCCTACTGAAGCTTTCTTT. The encoded protein is CASPTEAFF.

The CDR3 here is CASSLGGTELSGANVLTF. As DNA, the CDR3 is TGTGCCAGCAGCTTGGGCGGGACGGAACTCTCTGGGGCCAACGTCCTGACTTTC. This chain links TRBV5-4 with TRBJ2-6; a weak D match, TRBD2 (6 bases). Germline CDR1 SGHNT, CDR2 YYREEE (reference sequence). Trimming took off 0 bases at V and 0 bases at J, with 13 bases between the two ends. The CDR3 length is 18 residues.